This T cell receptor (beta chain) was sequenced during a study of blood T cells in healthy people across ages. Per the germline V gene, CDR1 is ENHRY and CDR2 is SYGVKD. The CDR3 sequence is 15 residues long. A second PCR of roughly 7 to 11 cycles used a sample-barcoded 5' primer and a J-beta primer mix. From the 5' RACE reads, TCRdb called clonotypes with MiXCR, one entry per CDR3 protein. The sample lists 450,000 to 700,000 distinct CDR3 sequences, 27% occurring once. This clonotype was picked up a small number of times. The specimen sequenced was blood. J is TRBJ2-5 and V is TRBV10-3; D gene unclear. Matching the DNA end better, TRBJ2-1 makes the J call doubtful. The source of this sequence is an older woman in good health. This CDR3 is CAISATARTRNEQFF. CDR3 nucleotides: TGTGCCATCAGTGCAACCGCCCGAACACGGAATGAGCAGTTCTTC.